Each of the 14 T cell receptor beta chains below was sequenced from the same sample in a study of response to subunit inactivated influenza vaccine. TCRdb independently ran MiXCR on the RT-PCR reads; one entry per CDR3 protein. The data hold around 490,000 distinct CDR3 sequences, with under 9% observed a single time. Sequences were derived from PBMCs from blood, sampled approximately 25 months after vaccination. The receptors come from a man aged 50 to 69 who received an inactivated influenza vaccine.

The J gene is TRBJ1-5, the V gene TRBV7-2; a possible D gene is TRBD1 (5 bases). The CDR3 covers 14 residues. The ends were cut back, 6 bases at V and 5 bases at J, with 14 bases in the middle. CDR1 and CDR2 (germline): SGHTA, FQGNSA. This chain's CDR3 is CASSLRLGDQPQHF. CDR3 DNA: TGTGCCAGCAGTCTGAGGTTGGGGGATCAGCCCCAGCATTTT.

The V call is TRBV24-1, the J call TRBJ2-2; either TRBD1 or TRBD2 may supply D (5 bases each). The CDR3 totals 17 residues. The germline V and J ends were trimmed by 3 bases and 2 bases, with 15 bases remaining between them. Germline V CDR1 and CDR2: KGHDR, SFDVKD. CDR3 in DNA: TGTGCCACCAGTGATCCGCCGGGGACGGGAAACACCGGGGAGCTGTTTTTT. This encodes CATSDPPGTGNTGELFF.

This clonotype was counted between two and nine times. This chain uses TRBV5-1 with TRBJ2-1; TRBD1 is a possible D gene (6 bases). Trimming removed 0 bases at V and 5 bases at J, with 9 bases between. Per germline, CDR1 SGHRS and CDR2 YFSETQ. The CDR3 covers 14 residues. The CDR3 bases are TGCGCCAGCAGCTTGGACAGGGTGGACAATGAGCAGTTCTTC. This gives the protein CASSLDRVDNEQFF.

This clonotype came up many times. V is TRBV5-5 and J is TRBJ1-2; no definite D call. Deletions cut 0 bases from V and 5 bases from J, with 8 bases between. The CDR3 is made up of 13 amino acids. Germline V gene sequence: CDR1 SGHKS, CDR2 YYEKEE (reference sequence). The CDR3 region has the DNA TGTGCCAGCAGCTTGGCCGAGGTTTATGGCTACACCTTC. Translation: CASSLAEVYGYTF. The entire variable domain, with the rest obtained from reference TRBV5-5 and TRBJ1-2, is as follows: DAGVTQSPTHLIKTRGQQVTLRCSPISGHKSVSWYQQVLGQGPQFIFQYYEKEERGRGNFPDRFSARQFPNYSSELNVNALLLGDSALYLCASSLAEVYGYTFGSGTRLTVV.

This clonotype was observed a few times. The rearrangement joins TRBV6-2 or TRBV6-3 to TRBJ1-2, with 8 positions matching TRBD1. Germline CDR1 and CDR2: MNHEY and SVGEGT. This CDR3 is built from 14 residues. The V segment lost 5 bases and the J segment 4 bases; nucleotides outside the gene matches: 6. Written as DNA, the CDR3 is TGTGCCAGCAGTGCATTCGGACAGGGCTATGGCTACACCTTC. Its translation: CASSAFGQGYGYTF.

As regards this clonotype: The DNA is left out, because the CDR3 cannot be placed on it with certainty; the CDR3 is given as TCRdb lists it. CDR3 loop: CSVGSGTANEKLLF. This rearrangement joins TRBV29-1 to TRBJ1-4. The CDR3 adds up to 14 amino acids, both ends counted. Germline CDR1 and CDR2: SQVTM and ANQGSEA.

The V gene is TRBV20-1, the J gene TRBJ2-1, with 8 bases matching TRBD2. Germline V lookup: CDR1 DFQATT, CDR2 SNEGSKA (reference sequence). V dropped 2 bases and J dropped 4; count of bases not matched to a gene: 19. The CDR3 sequence is 19 residues long. CDR3 DNA sequence: TGCAGTGCTAGAATCGGAACAGCGGGAGCCATAGGCACATACAATGAGCAGTTCTTC. Amino acid sequence: CSARIGTAGAIGTYNEQFF.

This clonotype has a handful of counts. The genes are TRBV7-2 and TRBJ1-2; possible D gene TRBD1, 5 bases. The V gene's germline CDR1 is SGHTA and CDR2 FQGNSA. This CDR3 region has 13 residues. Deletions cut 5 bases from V and 6 bases from J, with 13 bases between. CDR3 sequence reads: CASSASGRHGYTF. CDR3 bases: TGTGCCAGCAGCGCTTCAGGGAGGCATGGCTACACCTTC.

Ten or more counts support this clonotype. The rearrangement joins TRBV20-1 to TRBJ2-7, with a tentative D call TRBD1 (6 bases). CDR1 and CDR2 from the germline V gene are DFQATT and SNEGSKA (reference sequence). The ends were cut back, 1 base at V and 4 bases at J, with 14 bases in the middle. The CDR3 extends over 14 amino acids. This CDR3 is CSARGTAPSYEQYF. The DNA of the CDR3 is TGCAGTGCTAGAGGGACAGCCCCGTCGTACGAGCAGTACTTC.

The gene calls are TRBV18 and TRBJ2-7; D assignment may be TRBD1 or TRBD2 (5 bases each). The ends were cut back, 3 bases at V and 5 bases at J, with 17 bases in the middle. Germline CDR1 and CDR2: KGHSH and LQKENI. CDR3 size: 15 residues. CDR3 nucleotide sequence: TGTGCCAGCTCACCGCCTGGGACGGACCTTAACGAGCAGTACTTC. The encoded protein is CASSPPGTDLNEQYF.

This clonotype was seen ten or more times. The chain employs TRBV12-3 or TRBV12-4 and TRBJ2-1, with 13 bases identical to TRBD2. The CDR3 runs 15 residues. Unmatched junction bases numbered 5, after V lost 8 bases and J lost 4 bases. CDR3 sequence: CASGTSGVNYNEQFF. The DNA of the CDR3 is TGTGCCAGCGGGACTAGCGGGGTTAATTACAATGAGCAGTTCTTC.

This clonotype was observed many times. The chain uses TRBV12-3 or TRBV12-4 and TRBJ2-5; the D gene is possibly TRBD2 (5 bases). V was trimmed by 7 bases and J by 4 bases, leaving 13 bases between them. CDR3 length: 13 residues. CDR3: CASTNLGGETQYF. DNA for the CDR3: TGTGCCAGCACCAATCTTGGAGGAGAGACCCAGTACTTC.

The chain uses TRBV11-2 and TRBJ2-7, with 9 nucleotides matching TRBD1. Germline values: CDR1 SGHAT, CDR2 FQNNGV. The ends lost 2 bases at V and 3 bases at J; junction bases unmatched: 8. The CDR3 is made up of 16 amino acids. This CDR3 is CASSLKRTGGRYEQYF. Written as DNA, the CDR3 is TGTGCCAGCAGCTTAAAAAGAACAGGGGGCCGCTACGAGCAGTACTTC.

The table lists this clonotype with a few counts. This chain links TRBV10-3 with TRBJ2-3, with 7 bases fitting TRBD2. Trimming removed 3 bases from V and 13 bases from J; junction bases left unmatched: 13. CDR1 is ENHRY, CDR2 SYGVKD, per germline. The CDR3 is made up of 14 amino acids. DNA for the CDR3: TGTGCCATCAGTGATTTTAGCGGGCGTGATCCTAAGTATTTT. The encoded protein is CAISDFSGRDPKYF.